The 23 T cell receptor beta chains given below trace back to one sample, sequenced in a study of vaccination and CD4 T cells after COVID-19. Their antigen targets remain unknown. The study sequenced cultured CD4+ T cell DNA using the Oncomine TCR Beta short-read assay. MiXCR, run by TCRdb on the PCR reads, gives a single entry per CDR3 protein. The sample has around 18,000 distinct CDR3 sequences, approximately 40% seen once; the top ten hold around 12%. As to treatment: roughly ten-day PBMC culture with coronavirus spike peptide pools or control peptides (ViraFEST assay). Source material: CD4+ T cells from blood, cultured in vitro. The receptors here all came from a human donor who had recovered from COVID-19.

This clonotype was counted only a few times. Germline and junction disagree at one end, which may indicate a read error. The gene calls are TRBV7-9 and TRBJ2-3; 11 bases match TRBD2. The CDR3 consists of 13 residues. Germline V lookup: CDR1 SEHNR, CDR2 FQNEAQ (reference sequence). The CDR3 region has the DNA TGTGCCAGCAGCTTAGCCGAGGGACTAGCGGACGTCTTT. The encoded protein is CASSLAEGLADVF.

This clonotype has only a few counts. CDR3 sequence reads: CASSQSVAGPSTDTQYF. CDR3 in DNA: TGCGCCAGCAGTCAATCAGTAGCGGGGCCTAGCACAGATACGCAGTATTTT. The rearrangement links TRBV23-1 to TRBJ2-3, with TRBD2 matching 8 bases. TRBV23-1 is sorted into the ORF group, with uncertain function. After removal of 0 bases from V and 0 bases from J, the junction contained 5 bases not matched to a gene. This CDR3 comprises 17 residues.

The chain recombines TRBV18 with TRBJ1-5; D ambiguous. The ends were cut back, 3 bases at V and 5 bases at J, with 14 bases in the middle. Germline CDR1 reads KGHSH; CDR2 reads LQKENI. This CDR3 contains 15 residues. CDR3 DNA sequence: TGTGCCAGCTCACCGGGTAGAGTGGGAGATCAGCCCCAGCATTTT. It encodes CASSPGRVGDQPQHF.

This clonotype was counted a few times. The V and J genes are TRBV7-2 and TRBJ2-3; 8 bases are a match to TRBD1. The CDR3 consists of 12 residues. CDR1 and CDR2 from the germline V gene are SGHTA and FQGNSA. V trimming: 5 bases; J trimming: 6 bases; junction bases outside the gene matches: 1. The CDR3 loop reads CASSTGGDTQYF. Written as DNA, the CDR3 is TGTGCCAGCAGCACAGGGGGGGATACGCAGTATTTT.

V and J are TRBV5-1 and TRBJ2-2; tentatively, D is TRBD1 (5 bases). The CDR3 loop spans 15 amino acids. CDR1 is SGHRS and CDR2 is YFSETQ in the germline V gene. V dropped 4 bases and J dropped 4 bases, with 14 bases sitting between them. This CDR3 is CASSAAQGATGELFF. As DNA, the CDR3 is TGCGCCAGCAGCGCGGCTCAGGGCGCCACCGGGGAGCTGTTTTTT.

In this sample, this clonotype turned up once. The chain carries TRBV20-1 and TRBJ1-6; D not certain. Germline-derived CDR1 and CDR2 are DFQATT and SNEGSKA (reference sequence). V shed 2 bases and J shed 7 bases, with 21 bases lying between them. The CDR3 runs 17 residues. In DNA, the CDR3 is TGCAGTGCTAGACCATTTATCCTCGGGATCCTAAATTCACCCCTCCACTTT. It translates to CSARPFILGILNSPLHF.

This clonotype occurred a few times. J is TRBJ2-3 and V is TRBV24-1; 11 positions agree with TRBD2. Germline values: CDR1 KGHDR, CDR2 SFDVKD. Trimming cost V 5 bases and J 4 bases; bases outside gene matches: 7. The CDR3 is made up of 16 amino acids. The CDR3, as DNA: TGTGCCACCAGTGTCGTGACTAGCGGGATTTCAGATACGCAGTATTTT. Its protein is CATSVVTSGISDTQYF.

This clonotype was counted a few times. The chain employs TRBV20-1 and TRBJ2-2; 7 bases are shared with TRBD2. J lost 2 bases, V lost 7 bases, and 4 bases had no gene match. CDR1 and CDR2 from the germline V gene are DFQATT and SNEGSKA (reference sequence). This CDR3 has 13 residues. Here the CDR3 reads CSGLAENTGELFF. DNA of the CDR3: TGCAGTGGCCTAGCGGAAAACACCGGGGAGCTGTTTTTT.

This clonotype appeared a few times. The rearrangement links TRBV7-9 to TRBJ2-5; D gene uncertain. Germline V gives CDR1 SEHNR, CDR2 FQNEAQ (reference sequence). V lost 1 base and J lost 5, with 11 bases in between. This CDR3 comprises 14 residues. The DNA for the CDR3 is TGTGCCAGCAGCTTAGTGGGCGGAGCTGAGACCCAGTACTTC. It yields the protein CASSLVGGAETQYF.

This clonotype has a handful of counts. The chain uses TRBV20-1 and TRBJ1-5; D may be TRBD1 (5 bases). The V gene's germline CDR1 is DFQATT and CDR2 SNEGSKA (reference sequence). Trimming pared 1 base from V and 1 base from J, leaving 17 bases between. The CDR3 length is 17 residues. The CDR3 DNA sequence: TGCAGTGCTAGAGCACAGGCCCCCTTGGAGAGCAATCAGCCCCAGCATTTT. Protein: CSARAQAPLESNQPQHF.

The chain joins TRBV5-4 to TRBJ1-5, with unresolved D. The germline gives CDR1 SGHNT, CDR2 YYREEE (reference sequence). V was clipped by 0 bases and J by 4 bases, with 5 bases between them. The CDR3 sequence is 13 residues long. The DNA for the CDR3 is TGTGCCAGCAGCTTGGACGGGAATCAGCCCCAGCATTTT. Its protein is CASSLDGNQPQHF.

The chain is built from TRBV12-3 or TRBV12-4 and TRBJ2-1, with D possibly being TRBD1 (6 bases). Trimming took 7 bases from V and 4 from J, leaving 23 bases between them. The CDR3 is 17 amino acids. The CDR3 spells CASTYENRQDPYNEQFF. CDR3 in DNA: TGTGCCAGCACTTACGAAAATCGACAGGACCCATACAATGAGCAGTTCTTC.

The chain uses TRBV21-1 and TRBJ2-1; whether TRBD1, the table's D call, matches the DNA was not checked. TRBV21-1 is a listed pseudogene. This CDR3 has 14 amino acids. Here the CDR3 reads CASSKSLSGCEQFF. DNA for the CDR3: TGTGCCAGCAGCAAATCCCTGTCGGGCTGTGAGCAGTTCTTC.

The genes are TRBV20-1 and TRBJ1-2; D gene unclear. Deletions cut 0 bases from V and 4 bases from J, with 12 bases between. The CDR3 spans 14 residues. Per germline, CDR1 DFQATT and CDR2 SNEGSKA (reference sequence). CDR3 nucleotide sequence: TGCAGTGCTAGAGATAGGAGCGGGCGCTATGGCTACACCTTC. This encodes CSARDRSGRYGYTF.

The rearrangement uses TRBV7-9 and TRBJ2-1, with TRBD1 identical over 9 bases. The CDR3 is made up of 15 amino acids. Germline CDR1 reads SEHNR; CDR2 reads FQNEAQ (reference sequence). V trimming: 4 bases; J trimming: 1 base; junction bases outside the gene matches: 2. CDR3 loop: CASSSGQGSYNEQFF. The CDR3 DNA sequence: TGTGCCAGCAGCTCCGGACAGGGGTCCTACAATGAGCAGTTCTTC.

V gene TRBV14 combines with J gene TRBJ1-2, with 7 bases lining up with TRBD1. V was clipped by 4 bases and J by 8 bases; unmatched bases: 7. The CDR3 has 13 amino acids. Germline CDR1 SGHDN, CDR2 FVKESK. The CDR3 region has the DNA TGTGCCAGCAGCCCAGACAGGGTGAGGGGCTACACCTTC. Its translation is CASSPDRVRGYTF.

The chain uses TRBV20-1 and TRBJ2-5; 7 nucleotides match TRBD2. This CDR3 comprises 16 residues. The germline gives CDR1 DFQATT, CDR2 SNEGSKA (reference sequence). J gave up 0 bases and V 4 bases, and 11 bases lay outside the gene matches. The DNA of the CDR3 is TGCAGTGCTATCCCCGCGGGGAGGGCATACCAAGAGACCCAGTACTTC. Translating it yields CSAIPAGRAYQETQYF.

V gene TRBV7-9 combines with J gene TRBJ2-7; 11 bases match TRBD1. V lost 4 bases, J lost 7 bases, and 9 bases stayed unmatched. Germline V gene sequence: CDR1 SEHNR, CDR2 FQNEAQ (reference sequence). This CDR3 contains 15 residues. CDR3 amino acids: CASSSPGQGVLEQYF. CDR3 DNA sequence: TGTGCCAGCAGCTCGCCGGGACAGGGGGTTTTAGAGCAGTACTTC.

This chain uses TRBV6-2 or TRBV6-3 with TRBJ1-1, with unresolved D. Trimming removed 4 bases at V and 7 bases at J, with 13 bases between. The CDR3 runs to 13 residues. In germline, CDR1 is MNHEY, CDR2 SVGEGT. CDR3 sequence reads: CASSFRAHREAFF. The CDR3 region has the DNA TGTGCCAGCAGTTTCCGGGCCCATCGTGAAGCTTTCTTT.

This clonotype came up once. V and J are TRBV29-1 and TRBJ2-7; TRBD2 matches at 13 bases. CDR1 and CDR2 (germline): SQVTM, ANQGSEA. The CDR3 is 13 residues long. With V trimmed by 7 bases and J by 4 bases, 4 bases remained unmatched. CDR3 amino acids: CSARTSGSYEQYF. Here the CDR3 DNA reads TGCAGCGCTAGGACTAGCGGGAGTTACGAGCAGTACTTC.

This clonotype was seen a few times. The gene calls are TRBV10-3 and TRBJ1-2, with a possible D match to TRBD1 (6 bases). The V and J ends lost 3 bases and 7 bases respectively, with 9 bases between them. The CDR3 consists of 12 residues. CDR1 is ENHRY and CDR2 is SYGVKD in the germline V gene. CDR3 in amino acids: CAISDLGAGYTF. Here the CDR3 DNA reads TGTGCCATCAGTGATTTGGGGGCTGGCTACACCTTC.

This clonotype was detected a few times. The chain joins TRBV7-2 to TRBJ2-2; D may be TRBD1 (7 bases). From germline, CDR1 is SGHTA and CDR2 FQGNSA. V was trimmed by 6 bases and J by 5 bases, leaving 16 bases between them. The CDR3 covers 15 residues. CDR3: CASRFGAGGTGELFF. As DNA, the CDR3 is TGTGCCAGCAGATTCGGGGCAGGGGGGACCGGGGAGCTGTTTTTT.

CDR3 region: CASSQIGTAGANVLTF. In DNA, the CDR3 is TGTGCCAGCAGTCAAATAGGGACAGCTGGGGCCAACGTCCTGACTTTC. The V gene is TRBV7-2, the J gene TRBJ2-6; TRBD1 matches at 7 bases. Germline lookup yields CDR1 SGHTA and CDR2 FQGNSA. The CDR3 contains 16 residues. The J segment lost 2 bases and the V segment lost 6 bases, leaving 7 bases of the junction unmatched.